This T cell receptor (beta chain) was recorded in a study of OX40 agonist ivuxolimab in advanced cancers. The protocol was immunoSEQ multiplex PCR, while the TCRdb copy is restricted to in-frame clones and leaves out a portion. The table has 50,000 to 70,000 clones, 75% to 95% seen once. Germline V gene lookup returns CDR1 SGHRS and CDR2 YFSETQ. The CDR3 is 15 residues long. The ends were cut back, 0 bases at V and 0 bases at J, with 8 bases in the middle. Material: CD4+ or CD8+ T cells sorted from blood, obtained in a trial of the OX40 agonist ivuxolimab. The V call is TRBV5-1, the J call TRBJ2-3; D remains ambiguous. The TCR originated in an adult with an advanced solid tumor such as melanoma, head and neck, liver or kidney cancer. This CDR3 is CASSLGSSSTDTQYF. The CDR3 DNA sequence: TGCGCCAGCAGCTTGGGAAGCAGTAGCACAGATACGCAGTATTTT.